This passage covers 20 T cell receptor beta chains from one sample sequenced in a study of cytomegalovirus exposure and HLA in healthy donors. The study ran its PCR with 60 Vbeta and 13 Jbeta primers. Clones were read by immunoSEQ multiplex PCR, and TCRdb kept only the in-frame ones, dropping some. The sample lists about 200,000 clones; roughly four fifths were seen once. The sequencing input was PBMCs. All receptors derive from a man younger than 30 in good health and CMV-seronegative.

The CDR3 is CASSFGTATDTQYF. The CDR3 region has the DNA TGTGCCAGCAGCTTCGGGACAGCCACAGATACGCAGTATTTT. The chain employs TRBV7-2 and TRBJ2-3; 7 nucleotides align to TRBD1. The length of the CDR3 is 14 residues. The germline V gene encodes CDR1 SGHTA and CDR2 FQGNSA. The trim removed 3 bases at V and 2 bases at J, leaving 2 bases unmatched.

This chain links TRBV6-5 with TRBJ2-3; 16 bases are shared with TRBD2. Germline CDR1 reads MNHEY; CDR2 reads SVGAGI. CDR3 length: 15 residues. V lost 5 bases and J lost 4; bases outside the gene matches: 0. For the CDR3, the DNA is TGTGCCAGCAGTGGGACTAGCGGGGGGGCAGATACGCAGTATTTT. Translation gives CASSGTSGGADTQYF.

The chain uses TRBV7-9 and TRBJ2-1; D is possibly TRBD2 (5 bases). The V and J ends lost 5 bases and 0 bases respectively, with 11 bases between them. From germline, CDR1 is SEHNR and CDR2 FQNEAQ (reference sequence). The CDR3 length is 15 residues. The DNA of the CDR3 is TGTGCCAGCAGCCTAAGACGGGACTCCTACAATGAGCAGTTCTTC. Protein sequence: CASSLRRDSYNEQFF.

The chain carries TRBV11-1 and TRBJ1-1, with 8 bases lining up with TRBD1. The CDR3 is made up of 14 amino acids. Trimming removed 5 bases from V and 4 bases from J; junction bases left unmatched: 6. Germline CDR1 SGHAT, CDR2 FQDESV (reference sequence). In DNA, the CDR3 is TGTGCCAGCAGCCACGACAGGGGTGGCACTGAAGCTTTCTTT. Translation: CASSHDRGGTEAFF.

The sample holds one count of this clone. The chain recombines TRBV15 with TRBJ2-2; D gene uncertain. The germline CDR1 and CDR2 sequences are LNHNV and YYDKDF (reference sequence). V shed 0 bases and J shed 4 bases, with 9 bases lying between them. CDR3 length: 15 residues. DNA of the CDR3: TGTGCCACCAGCAGAGATCGTGCAGTCACCGGGGAGCTGTTTTTT. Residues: CATSRDRAVTGELFF.

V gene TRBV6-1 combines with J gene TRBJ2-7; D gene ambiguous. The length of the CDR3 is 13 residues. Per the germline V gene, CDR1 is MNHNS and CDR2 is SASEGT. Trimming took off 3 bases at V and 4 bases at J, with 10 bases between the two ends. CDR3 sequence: CASSDALSYEQYF. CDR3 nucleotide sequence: TGTGCCAGCAGTGATGCACTATCATACGAGCAGTACTTC.

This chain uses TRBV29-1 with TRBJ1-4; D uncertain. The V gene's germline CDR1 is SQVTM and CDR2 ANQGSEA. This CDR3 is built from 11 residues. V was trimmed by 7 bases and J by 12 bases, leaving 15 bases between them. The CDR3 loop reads CSATRGLQLFF. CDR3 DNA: TGCAGCGCCACGCGCGGCTTACAACTGTTTTTT.

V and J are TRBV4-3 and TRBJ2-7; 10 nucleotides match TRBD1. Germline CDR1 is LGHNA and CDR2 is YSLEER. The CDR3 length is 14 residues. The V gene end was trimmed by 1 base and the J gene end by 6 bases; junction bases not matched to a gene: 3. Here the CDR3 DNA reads TGCGCCAGCAGCCAAGCGGGACAGGGGACCGAGCAGTACTTC. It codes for CASSQAGQGTEQYF.

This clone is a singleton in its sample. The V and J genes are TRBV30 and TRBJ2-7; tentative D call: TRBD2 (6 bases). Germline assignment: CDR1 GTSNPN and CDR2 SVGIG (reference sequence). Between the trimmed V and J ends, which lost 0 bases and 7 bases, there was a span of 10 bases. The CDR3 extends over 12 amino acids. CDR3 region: CAWSVGGGEQYF. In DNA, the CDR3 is TGTGCCTGGAGTGTAGGAGGAGGGGAGCAGTACTTC.

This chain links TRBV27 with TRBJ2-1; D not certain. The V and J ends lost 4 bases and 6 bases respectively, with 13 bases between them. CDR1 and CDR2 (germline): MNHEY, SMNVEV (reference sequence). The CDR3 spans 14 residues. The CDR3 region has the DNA TGTGCCAGCAGTTCTATTCCCCTAACCAATGAGCAGTTCTTC. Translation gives CASSSIPLTNEQFF.

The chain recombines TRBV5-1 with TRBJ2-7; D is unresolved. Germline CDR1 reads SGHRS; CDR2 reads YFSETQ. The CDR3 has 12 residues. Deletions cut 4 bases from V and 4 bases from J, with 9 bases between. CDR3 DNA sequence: TGCGCCAGCAGCACGTCAGGTTACGAGCAGTACTTC. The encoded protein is CASSTSGYEQYF.

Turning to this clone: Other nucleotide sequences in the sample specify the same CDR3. CDR3: CAWSPGANYGYTF. The CDR3 nucleotides are TGTGCCTGGAGTCCAGGGGCTAACTATGGCTACACCTTC. The J gene is TRBJ1-2, the V gene TRBV30; a possible D gene is TRBD1 (6 bases). The CDR3 length is 13 residues. Trimming took off 2 bases at V and 0 bases at J, with 7 bases between the two ends. Germline V CDR1 and CDR2: GTSNPN, SVGIG (reference sequence).

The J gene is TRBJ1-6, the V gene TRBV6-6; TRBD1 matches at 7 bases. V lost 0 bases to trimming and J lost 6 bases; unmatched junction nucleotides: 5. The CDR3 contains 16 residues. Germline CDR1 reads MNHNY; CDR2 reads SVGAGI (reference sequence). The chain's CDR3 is CASSYSSDRVNSPLHF. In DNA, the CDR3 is TGTGCCAGCAGTTACTCTTCTGACAGGGTTAATTCACCCCTCCACTTT.

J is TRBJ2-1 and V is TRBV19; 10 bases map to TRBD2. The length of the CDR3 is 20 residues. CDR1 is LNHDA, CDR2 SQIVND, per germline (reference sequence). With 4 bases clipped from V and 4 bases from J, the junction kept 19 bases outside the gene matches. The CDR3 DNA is TGTGCCAGTAGTAGACGGGGTGGGAGGCTAGCGGGAGAGGGGTACAATGAGCAGTTCTTC. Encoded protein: CASSRRGGRLAGEGYNEQFF.

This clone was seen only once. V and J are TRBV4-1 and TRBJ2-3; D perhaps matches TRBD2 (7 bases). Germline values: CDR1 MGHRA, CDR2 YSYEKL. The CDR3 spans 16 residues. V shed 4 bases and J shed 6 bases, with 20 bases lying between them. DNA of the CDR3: TGCGCCAGCAGCCGGCCCCAAGGGGGGGGTGCGGATACGCAGTATTTT. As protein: CASSRPQGGGADTQYF.

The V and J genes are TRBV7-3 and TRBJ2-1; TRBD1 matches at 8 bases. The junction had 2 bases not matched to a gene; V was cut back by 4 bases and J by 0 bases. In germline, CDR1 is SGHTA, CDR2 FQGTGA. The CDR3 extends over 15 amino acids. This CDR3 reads CASSSDRASYNEQFF. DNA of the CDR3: TGTGCCAGCAGCTCGGACAGGGCCTCCTACAATGAGCAGTTCTTC.

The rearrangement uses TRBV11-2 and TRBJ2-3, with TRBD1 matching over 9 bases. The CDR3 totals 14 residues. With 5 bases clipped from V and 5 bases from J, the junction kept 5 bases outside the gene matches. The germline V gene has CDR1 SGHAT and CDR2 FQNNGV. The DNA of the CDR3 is TGTGCCAGCAGCCCAAGGACAGGGGAAGATACGCAGTATTTT. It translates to CASSPRTGEDTQYF.

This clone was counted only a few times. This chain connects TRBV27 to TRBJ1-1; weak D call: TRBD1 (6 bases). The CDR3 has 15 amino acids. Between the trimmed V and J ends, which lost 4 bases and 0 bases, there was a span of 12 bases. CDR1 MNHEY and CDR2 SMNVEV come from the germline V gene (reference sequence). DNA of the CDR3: TGTGCCAGCAGTTCATCAGGGGTTGTGAACACTGAAGCTTTCTTT. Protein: CASSSSGVVNTEAFF.

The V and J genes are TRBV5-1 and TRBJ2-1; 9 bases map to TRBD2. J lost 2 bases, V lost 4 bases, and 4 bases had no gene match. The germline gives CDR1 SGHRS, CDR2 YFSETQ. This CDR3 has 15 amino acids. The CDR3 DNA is TGCGCCAGCAGCCGAACTAGCGGGCCCTACAATGAGCAGTTCTTC. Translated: CASSRTSGPYNEQFF.

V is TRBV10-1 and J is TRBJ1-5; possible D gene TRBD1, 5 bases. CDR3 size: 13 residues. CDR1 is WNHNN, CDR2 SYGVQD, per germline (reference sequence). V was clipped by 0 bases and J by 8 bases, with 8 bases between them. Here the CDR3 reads CASSESGGEPQHF. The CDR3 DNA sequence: TGCGCCAGCAGTGAGTCGGGGGGTGAGCCCCAGCATTTT.